A single sample is the source of the 26 T cell receptor beta chains below, sequenced in a study of T cells in Graves' hyperthyroidism and ophthalmopathy. Regions amplified from RNA transcripts were the TCR beta CDR3 regions. Initially, a first-round RT-PCR of the TCR CDR3 employed the HTBI primer set. Via MiXCR, TCRdb re-called the multiplex PCR reads, giving one row per CDR3 protein. Of under 450,000 distinct CDR3 sequences in the sample, 15% to 20% are singletons; the top ten hold 30% to 35%. Sequencing input: blood. These receptors came from a woman younger than 45 with Graves' hyperthyroidism that later progressed to Graves' ophthalmopathy.

CDR3 nucleotide sequence: TGTGCCAGCCTCCCCGTGGGGTATACAGGGACCACCGGGGAGCTGTTTTTT. This codes for CASLPVGYTGTTGELFF. The chain recombines TRBV6-1 with TRBJ2-2, with a tentative D call TRBD1 (6 bases). V was cut by 8 bases and J by 4 bases, with 23 bases left in between. The CDR3 has 17 amino acids. Germline CDR1 and CDR2: MNHNS and SASEGT.

This clonotype was seen at least ten times. The chain uses TRBV10-3 and TRBJ2-7; the D gene is possibly TRBD1 (6 bases). V lost 10 bases to trimming and J lost 3 bases, with 37 bases between them. Germline loops: CDR1 ENHRY, CDR2 SYGVKD. The CDR3 is 20 amino acids. The CDR3 sequence: CATTPRRTANRTGPHYEQYF. The CDR3 nucleotides read TGTGCCACCACCCCAAGAAGGACAGCTAATCGAACAGGCCCTCACTACGAGCAGTACTTC.

As DNA, the CDR3 is TGTGCCAGCAGCCAAAGGGGACTTCGAGAGACCCAGTACTTC. Its protein is CASSQRGLRETQYF. V is TRBV3-1 and J is TRBJ2-5; D is perhaps TRBD2 (6 bases). The ends were cut back, 2 bases at V and 4 bases at J, with 11 bases in the middle. CDR1 LGHDT and CDR2 YNNKEL come from the germline V gene (reference sequence). The CDR3 sequence is 14 residues long.

This clonotype was seen repeatedly, ten times or more. The CDR3 sequence is CASSTQSGEQYF. CDR3 sequence (DNA): TGTGCCAGCAGCACCCAAAGTGGCGAGCAGTACTTC. V gene TRBV11-2 combines with J gene TRBJ2-7; D unresolved. V was cut by 5 bases and J by 6 bases, with 11 bases left in between. In germline, CDR1 is SGHAT, CDR2 FQNNGV. This CDR3 spans 12 amino acids.

This clonotype was observed many times. The J gene is TRBJ2-5, the V gene TRBV15, with a weak D call TRBD2 (5 bases). V was shortened by 2 bases and J by 4 bases, with 11 bases between the two germline ends. The germline V gene encodes CDR1 LNHNV and CDR2 YYDKDF (reference sequence). The CDR3 consists of 14 residues. CDR3 bases: TGTGCCACCAGCAGAAGCGGCCGTCCAGAGACCCAGTACTTC. Its protein product is CATSRSGRPETQYF. Full variable domain (outside the CDR3, taken from reference TRBV15 and TRBJ2-5): DAMVIQNPRYQVTQFGKPVTLSCSQTLNHNVMYWYQQKSSQAPKLLFHYYDKDFNNEADTPDNFQSRRPNTSFCFLDIRSPGLGDTAMYLCATSRSGRPETQYFGPGTRLLVL.

In its sample, this clonotype was seen a few times. The chain links TRBV4-1 to TRBJ2-7, with no clear D. The CDR3 contains 12 residues. With 1 base removed from V and 7 bases from J, the gap between germline ends came to 8 bases. Germline values: CDR1 MGHRA, CDR2 YSYEKL. CDR3 region: CASSQVSEEQYF. The CDR3 nucleotides read TGCGCCAGCAGCCAAGTCTCGGAAGAGCAGTACTTC.

This clonotype has a count of ten or more. This chain uses TRBV28 with TRBJ2-7, with 13 bases matching TRBD2. Germline V gives CDR1 MDHEN, CDR2 SYDVKM. The V gene end was trimmed by 5 bases and the J gene end by 4 bases; junction bases not matched to a gene: 2. This CDR3 is built from 14 residues. CDR3 in amino acids: CASSGLAGVYEQYF. In DNA form, the CDR3 reads TGTGCCAGCAGTGGACTAGCGGGAGTTTACGAGCAGTACTTC.

This clonotype was observed at least ten times. The rearrangement links TRBV5-1 to TRBJ2-1; 7 positions agree with TRBD2. This CDR3 has 16 residues. CDR1 is SGHRS, CDR2 YFSETQ, per germline. V dropped 0 bases and J dropped 4; count of bases not matched to a gene: 7. In DNA form, the CDR3 reads TGCGCCAGCAGCTTGGGGGCTAGCGGCTATTACAATGAGCAGTTCTTC. Translation: CASSLGASGYYNEQFF.

At least ten counts were recorded for this clonotype. J is TRBJ2-2 and V is TRBV28, with 9 bases identical to TRBD1. This CDR3 comprises 19 residues. Germline CDR1 MDHEN, CDR2 SYDVKM. Losses at the gene ends were 4 bases for V and 5 bases for J; bases not matched to a gene: 17. The CDR3 here is CASSSRSRDRVRKTGELFF. The CDR3 region has the DNA TGTGCCAGCAGTTCTCGGTCCCGGGACAGGGTTCGGAAAACCGGGGAGCTGTTTTTT.

This clonotype came up a few times. The chain links TRBV19 to TRBJ1-1, with D possibly TRBD1 on 5 matching bases. This CDR3 comprises 15 residues. Germline CDR1 reads LNHDA; CDR2 reads SQIVND (reference sequence). With 2 bases removed from V and 11 bases from J, the gap between germline ends came to 21 bases. CDR3 amino acids: CASSISGVGTLPAFF. CDR3 DNA sequence: TGTGCCAGTAGTATATCGGGGGTCGGTACCCTCCCGGCTTTCTTT.

In its sample, this clonotype was seen many times. The gene calls are TRBV11-2 and TRBJ2-1; tentatively, D is TRBD1 (6 bases). Per the germline V gene, CDR1 is SGHAT and CDR2 is FQNNGV. V was clipped by 6 bases and J by 3 bases, with 15 bases between them. This CDR3 region has 15 residues. CDR3 DNA: TGTGCCAGCAGTTTCACCCGGGACAACTACAATGAGCAGTTCTTC. Amino acids: CASSFTRDNYNEQFF.

This clonotype has ten or more counts. This chain joins TRBV27 and TRBJ2-7; TRBD1 matches at 8 bases. Trimming removed 6 bases from V and 4 bases from J; junction bases left unmatched: 8. From germline, CDR1 is MNHEY and CDR2 SMNVEV (reference sequence). The length of the CDR3 is 14 residues. CDR3 sequence: CASSLDRAGYEQYF. The CDR3 DNA reads TGTGCCAGCAGCCTGGACAGGGCGGGGTACGAGCAGTACTTC.

The table lists this clonotype with many counts. The rearrangement links TRBV27 to TRBJ2-7; a possible D gene is TRBD1 (5 bases). This CDR3 contains 13 residues. The germline gives CDR1 MNHEY, CDR2 SMNVEV (reference sequence). V gave up 4 bases and J gave up 9 bases, with 16 bases separating them. CDR3 in DNA: TGTGCCAGCAGTTACCAGGGTGGTATCGGGCAGTACTTC. Residues: CASSYQGGIGQYF.

This clonotype appeared many times. This chain's CDR3 is CASSPGAGVTEAFF. CDR3 sequence (DNA): TGCGCCAGCAGCCCGGGGGCGGGTGTCACTGAAGCTTTCTTT. J is TRBJ1-1 and V is TRBV5-1; possible D gene TRBD1, 6 bases. Germline V lookup: CDR1 SGHRS, CDR2 YFSETQ. Trimming shortened V by 4 bases and J by 4 bases, and 14 bases separated the two germline ends. The CDR3 covers 14 residues.

This clonotype showed up many times. The rearrangement joins TRBV7-2 to TRBJ2-1; 14 nucleotides line up with TRBD2. The CDR3 sequence is 18 residues long. J lost 5 bases, V lost 5 bases, and 11 bases had no gene match. Germline V gives CDR1 SGHTA, CDR2 FQGNSA. The CDR3 protein is CASSTLTSGRARDNEQFF. The CDR3 region has the DNA TGTGCCAGCAGCACCTTGACTAGCGGGAGGGCCCGCGACAATGAGCAGTTCTTC.

There are many counts of this clonotype. The chain has TRBV2 and TRBJ1-1; unclear D gene. The germline gives CDR1 SNHLY, CDR2 FYNNEI. The CDR3 has 13 amino acids. V was clipped by 4 bases and J by 5 bases, with 11 bases between them. The CDR3: CASSVSGKTEAFF. DNA for the CDR3: TGTGCCAGCAGTGTGTCCGGGAAAACTGAAGCTTTCTTT.

J is TRBJ1-6 and V is TRBV4-1; D is uncertain. Trimming took off 5 bases at V and 0 bases at J, with 14 bases between the two ends. This CDR3 has 17 amino acids. Germline values: CDR1 MGHRA, CDR2 YSYEKL. CDR3 bases: TGCGCCAGCAGCAGTGTCCGGGCCCGCTCCTATAATTCACCCCTCCACTTT. Its translation is CASSSVRARSYNSPLHF.

In its sample, this clonotype was seen a few times. The chain is built from TRBV12-3 or TRBV12-4 and TRBJ2-3, with 7 positions matching TRBD2. Unmatched junction bases numbered 11, after V lost 4 bases and J lost 1 base. This CDR3 is 17 amino acids long. CDR3 amino acids: CASSSGLVDSGTDTQYF. As DNA, the CDR3 is TGTGCCAGCAGTTCAGGACTAGTAGACTCCGGCACAGATACGCAGTATTTT.

This clonotype was seen many times. This may stem from a read error, because a much larger clone lies one nucleotide away. This chain connects TRBV12-3 or TRBV12-4 to TRBJ1-4, with a possible D match to TRBD1 (6 bases). The CDR3 consists of 14 residues. V was pared by 2 bases and J by 7 bases, with 11 bases between. The CDR3 is CASSLSGEGEKLFF. DNA of the CDR3: TGTGCCAGCAGTTTATCAGGGGAAGGTGAAAAACTGTTTTTT.

This chain links TRBV6-1 with TRBJ2-6; D ambiguous. CDR1 is MNHNS, CDR2 SASEGT, per germline. V lost 0 bases and J lost 4, with 10 bases in between. The length of the CDR3 is 16 residues. The CDR3: CASSEAPGAGANVLTF. DNA for the CDR3: TGTGCCAGCAGTGAAGCCCCCGGCGCCGGGGCCAACGTCCTGACTTTC.

With respect to this clonotype: A single base separates this from a much larger clone, so it may be a read error. The rearrangement links TRBV28 to TRBJ2-5, with a possible D match to TRBD2 (5 bases). Germline values: CDR1 MDHEN, CDR2 SYDVKM. The CDR3 covers 14 residues. CDR3 in amino acids: CTSSLAPSTQTQYF. The DNA for the CDR3 is TGTACCAGCAGCTTAGCGCCTAGCACACAGACCCAGTACTTC.

This clonotype was counted only a few times. The chain is built from TRBV27 and TRBJ2-1; D is possibly TRBD2 (5 bases). Germline V CDR1 and CDR2: MNHEY, SMNVEV (reference sequence). V gave up 7 bases and J gave up 3 bases, with 10 bases separating them. This CDR3 contains 13 residues. This CDR3 is CASNLLGYNEQFF. CDR3 nucleotide sequence: TGTGCCAGCAACCTACTAGGCTACAATGAGCAGTTCTTC.

Comment on this clonotype: A clone one base away is much larger, so this may be a read error. V gene TRBV19 combines with J gene TRBJ1-1; tentatively, D is TRBD1 (6 bases). The CDR3 spans 12 residues. The V gene's germline CDR1 is LNHDA and CDR2 SQIVND (reference sequence). The CDR3 bases are TGTGCCAGTAGTATGGCCCGGACAGCAGCTTCCTTT. Residues: CASSMARTAASF.

This clonotype was detected a few times. The genes are TRBV30 and TRBJ2-1; D is undetermined. V was cut by 4 bases and J by 6 bases, with 13 bases left in between. The germline gives CDR1 GTSNPN, CDR2 SVGIG (reference sequence). The CDR3 is 13 residues long. The CDR3 DNA sequence: TGTGCCTGGACGTCCGGAGCTTCCAATGAGCAGTTCTTC. Amino acids: CAWTSGASNEQFF.

This clonotype has at least ten counts. The chain joins TRBV9 to TRBJ2-7; D is ambiguous. V dropped 1 base and J dropped 2 bases, with 22 bases sitting between them. Germline V gene data show CDR1 as SGDLS and CDR2 as YYNGEE. This CDR3 is 18 amino acids long. CDR3 in amino acids: CASSVTPQLGTTTYEQYF. The CDR3 DNA sequence: TGTGCCAGCAGCGTAACCCCGCAGCTCGGAACAACAACCTACGAGCAGTACTTC.

The rearrangement uses TRBV2 and TRBJ2-7; 7 bases match TRBD1. From germline, CDR1 is SNHLY and CDR2 FYNNEI. J lost 5 bases, V lost 7 bases, and 11 bases had no gene match. The CDR3 totals 14 residues. The chain's CDR3 is CASKEDRVKNEQYV. DNA for the CDR3: TGTGCCAGCAAGGAAGACAGGGTCAAAAACGAGCAGTACGTC.